One and the same sample provided the 28 T cell receptor beta chains below, sequenced in a study of CD8+ T cells in alopecia areata. Sequencing used cDNA as its template, made by extracting RNA and reverse transcribing it. The method was immunoSEQ multiplex PCR; TCRdb's version includes in-frame clones alone and lacks a portion of them. This sample has about 250,000 clones, with 60% found just once. Noted treatment: oral pan-JAK inhibitor, 5-10 mg twice daily. Sequencing used CD4+ T cells sorted from blood, obtained around week 54, from a patient treated with tofacitinib. These receptors all stem from a human donor with alopecia areata.

The chain links TRBV29-1 to TRBJ2-5; 7 nucleotides match TRBD1. This CDR3 has 13 residues. The germline CDR1 and CDR2 sequences are SQVTM and ANQGSEA. V gave up 6 bases and J gave up 5 bases; unmatched junction bases: 9. The CDR3 DNA follows: TGCAGCGTCCGGACAGGTTTGAGGGAGACCCAGTACTTC. This gives the protein CSVRTGLRETQYF.

The V gene is TRBV30, the J gene TRBJ1-6; D ambiguous. This CDR3 region has 14 residues. Trimming stripped 1 base from V and 7 bases from J, with 11 bases between. The germline gives CDR1 GTSNPN, CDR2 SVGIG (reference sequence). Here the CDR3 reads CAWSGEVRNSPLHF. CDR3 nucleotides: TGTGCCTGGAGTGGGGAGGTGCGGAATTCACCCCTCCACTTT.

The chain combines TRBV9 with TRBJ2-2; possibly TRBD2 for D (6 bases). This CDR3 is built from 13 residues. V was trimmed by 9 bases and J by 5 bases, leaving 14 bases between them. Germline V gives CDR1 SGDLS, CDR2 YYNGEE. The chain's CDR3 is CATPRELTGELFF. The CDR3 DNA follows: TGTGCCACCCCGCGGGAATTGACCGGGGAGCTGTTTTTT.

The rearrangement links TRBV30 to TRBJ1-2, with D tentatively TRBD1 (5 bases). CDR1 and CDR2 (germline): GTSNPN, SVGIG (reference sequence). The CDR3 covers 13 residues. The V gene lost 3 bases and the J gene lost 0 bases, with 8 bases spanning the gap. The CDR3 region is CAWRTAPNYGYTF. CDR3 nucleotide sequence: TGTGCCTGGAGGACAGCTCCTAACTATGGCTACACCTTC.

In nucleotides, the CDR3 is TGCAGTGCTAGTACAGGGGAAGGCTACACCTTC. Its translation: CSASTGEGYTF. V is TRBV20-1 and J is TRBJ1-2, with 7 positions matching TRBD1. Germline V gene data show CDR1 as DFQATT and CDR2 as SNEGSKA (reference sequence). V shed 3 bases, J shed 8 bases, and the junction held 3 bases outside the gene matches. This CDR3 contains 11 residues.

The rearrangement links TRBV7-2 to TRBJ2-5; D may correspond to TRBD1 or TRBD2 (5 bases each). The J call may be incorrect, as the DNA end agrees better with TRBJ2-7. Germline assignment: CDR1 SGHTA and CDR2 FQGNSA. This CDR3 comprises 15 residues. This CDR3 is CASSLRPGRIGEQYF. Here the CDR3 DNA reads TGTGCCAGCAGCTTACGTCCGGGACGGATTGGCGAGCAGTACTTC.

This CDR3 is CACQQGHGYTF. DNA for the CDR3: TGTGCCTGCCAACAGGGGCACGGCTACACCTTC. The gene calls are TRBV30 and TRBJ1-2; 7 bases agree with TRBD1. The CDR3 is made up of 11 amino acids. Germline V gene sequence: CDR1 GTSNPN, CDR2 SVGIG (reference sequence). The trim removed 6 bases at V and 8 bases at J, leaving 6 bases unmatched.

The chain employs TRBV29-1 and TRBJ2-7; weak D call: TRBD1 (7 bases). The length of the CDR3 is 13 residues. Looked up from germline, CDR1 is SQVTM and CDR2 is ANQGSEA. V was pared by 5 bases and J by 5 bases, with 16 bases between. The CDR3 reads CSVLIGGGNEQYF. The CDR3 DNA reads TGCAGCGTTCTTATAGGGGGCGGGAACGAGCAGTACTTC.

Regarding this clone: Distinct nucleotide sequences in the sample also encode this CDR3. This chain connects TRBV29-1 to TRBJ2-3, with D perhaps matching TRBD1 (6 bases). V was clipped by 3 bases and J by 3 bases, with 10 bases between them. CDR1 is SQVTM, CDR2 ANQGSEA, per germline. The CDR3 loop spans 13 amino acids. This CDR3 is CSVDRGGTDTQYF. As DNA, the CDR3 is TGCAGCGTTGACAGGGGTGGTACAGATACGCAGTATTTT.

The V gene is TRBV21-1, the J gene TRBJ1-6. TRBV21-1 is a listed pseudogene. This CDR3 has 9 residues. The CDR3 protein is CASPSDLHF. The CDR3 DNA follows: TGTGCCAGCCCCTCGGACCTCCACTTT.

This clone was observed a few times. The same CDR3 arises from other DNA sequences in this sample as well. The rearrangement uses TRBV29-1 and TRBJ1-2; D perhaps matches TRBD1 (6 bases). Trimming took 7 bases from V and 2 from J, leaving 8 bases between them. The CDR3 sequence is 11 residues long. Looked up from germline, CDR1 is SQVTM and CDR2 is ANQGSEA. CDR3: CSAGGNYGYTF. The CDR3 region has the DNA TGCAGCGCCGGGGGCAACTATGGCTACACCTTC. Full variable domain (rest looked up from reference TRBV29-1 and TRBJ1-2): SAVISQKPSRDICQRGTSLTIQCQVDSQVTMMFWYRQQPGQSLTLIATANQGSEATYESGFVIDKFPISRPNLTFSTLTVSNMSPEDSSIYLCSAGGNYGYTFGSGTRLTVV.

The rearrangement joins TRBV9 to TRBJ1-6; the D gene is possibly TRBD1 (6 bases). In germline, CDR1 is SGDLS, CDR2 YYNGEE. V lost 2 bases, J lost 7 bases, and 10 bases lay in between. This CDR3 is built from 14 residues. In DNA, the CDR3 is TGTGCCAGCAGCGTCACGGACAGAAATTCACCCCTCCACTTT. Translation: CASSVTDRNSPLHF.

The chain carries TRBV5-1 and TRBJ2-6; 7 bases agree with TRBD2. The trim removed 0 bases at V and 0 bases at J, leaving 3 bases unmatched. The CDR3 length is 17 residues. Germline V gene lookup returns CDR1 SGHRS and CDR2 YFSETQ. As DNA, the CDR3 is TGCGCCAGCAGCTTGGTGGCGGGAGTCTCTGGGGCCAACGTCCTGACTTTC. Amino acids: CASSLVAGVSGANVLTF. Combining the CDR3 with reference TRBV5-1 and TRBJ2-6 gives the whole variable domain KAGVTQTPRYLIKTRGQQVTLSCSPISGHRSVSWYQQTPGQGLQFLFEYFSETQRNKGNFPGRFSGRQFSNSRSEMNVSTLELGDSALYLCASSLVAGVSGANVLTFGAGSRLTVL.

V and J are TRBV5-1 and TRBJ2-3, with a weak D call TRBD2 (7 bases). The CDR3 contains 14 residues. Germline V gene sequence: CDR1 SGHRS, CDR2 YFSETQ. The V end lost 3 bases, the J end lost 6 bases, and 14 bases lay between the germline ends. The CDR3 loop reads CASSSPRGGDTQYF. The CDR3, as DNA: TGCGCCAGCAGCTCCCCGAGGGGGGGTGATACGCAGTATTTT. Using reference TRBV5-1 and TRBJ2-3 for the parts outside the CDR3, the full variable domain is KAGVTQTPRYLIKTRGQQVTLSCSPISGHRSVSWYQQTPGQGLQFLFEYFSETQRNKGNFPGRFSGRQFSNSRSEMNVSTLELGDSALYLCASSSPRGGDTQYFGPGTRLTVL.

The rearrangement uses TRBV2 and TRBJ2-3; D perhaps matches TRBD2 (6 bases). Germline lookup yields CDR1 SNHLY and CDR2 FYNNEI. The CDR3 is 18 residues long. V lost 7 bases, J lost 6 bases, and 29 bases lay in between. The CDR3 here is CASTGVPRVRPLEDTQYF. Here the CDR3 DNA reads TGTGCCAGCACGGGAGTGCCTCGGGTACGGCCGTTGGAGGATACGCAGTATTTT.

The chain links TRBV7-2 to TRBJ2-5; no firm D call. The CDR3 runs to 11 residues. CDR1 SGHTA and CDR2 FQGNSA come from the germline V gene. The V end lost 8 bases, the J end lost 7 bases, and 11 bases lay between the germline ends. CDR3 loop: CASGTPGTQYF. Written as DNA, the CDR3 is TGTGCCAGCGGAACGCCGGGGACCCAGTACTTC.

Here the CDR3 DNA reads TGTGCCTGGAGTGTACTAGGGGTTGGGACCCAGTACTTC. It yields the protein CAWSVLGVGTQYF. The chain has TRBV30 and TRBJ2-5; D may match TRBD1 or TRBD2 (5 bases each). The germline CDR1 and CDR2 sequences are GTSNPN and SVGIG (reference sequence). Between the trimmed V and J ends, which lost 0 bases and 7 bases, there was a span of 12 bases. The CDR3 length is 13 residues.

A word on this clone: This sample includes further DNA sequences coding for the same CDR3. The rearrangement links TRBV9 to TRBJ1-5; D is uncertain. Trimming took 0 bases from V and 1 from J, leaving 2 bases between them. This CDR3 spans 13 amino acids. The V gene's germline CDR1 is SGDLS and CDR2 YYNGEE. The CDR3 DNA sequence: TGTGCCAGCAGCGTAGGAAGCAATCAGCCCCAGCATTTT. This encodes CASSVGSNQPQHF.

The chain combines TRBV27 with TRBJ1-2, with D possibly TRBD1 on 5 matching bases. This CDR3 has 15 amino acids. Germline V lookup: CDR1 MNHEY, CDR2 SMNVEV (reference sequence). Trimming stripped 5 bases from V and 6 bases from J, with 19 bases between. The CDR3 sequence is CASSPRGYPVNGYTF. DNA for the CDR3: TGTGCCAGCAGTCCACGGGGGTATCCCGTAAATGGCTACACCTTC.

This clone has a handful of counts. This chain links TRBV6-5 with TRBJ2-7; no reliable D call. V was cut by 10 bases and J by 0 bases, with 19 bases left in between. The CDR3 sequence is 15 residues long. The germline CDR1 and CDR2 sequences are MNHEY and SVGAGI. CDR3 nucleotides: TGTGCCAACAGCCCGGACCCCGAAGGCTCCTACGAGCAGTACTTC. Amino acid sequence: CANSPDPEGSYEQYF.

This clone appeared a few times. The J gene is TRBJ2-3, the V gene TRBV5-1, with TRBD2 as a possible D gene (6 bases). Germline assignment: CDR1 SGHRS and CDR2 YFSETQ. This CDR3 spans 14 amino acids. Deletions cut 4 bases from V and 2 bases from J, with 11 bases between. The CDR3 bases are TGCGCCAGCAGCGTCGGGAGCTACACAGATACGCAGTATTTT. Protein: CASSVGSYTDTQYF.

The rearrangement links TRBV6-6 to TRBJ2-1; TRBD1 agrees at 7 bases. The trim removed 5 bases at V and 4 bases at J, leaving 5 bases unmatched. This CDR3 comprises 14 residues. Germline lookup yields CDR1 MNHNY and CDR2 SVGAGI (reference sequence). The CDR3 protein is CASSPVTGYNEQFF. The CDR3 region has the DNA TGTGCCAGCAGTCCAGTGACAGGGTACAATGAGCAGTTCTTC.

V is TRBV4-1 and J is TRBJ2-1; TRBD1 aligns across 9 bases. J was trimmed by 4 bases and V by 3 bases; bases with no gene match: 7. CDR1 is MGHRA, CDR2 YSYEKL, per germline. The CDR3 runs 16 residues. CDR3 in DNA: TGCGCCAGCAGCCAGTTTGGGACAGGGACTTACAATGAGCAGTTCTTC. Protein product: CASSQFGTGTYNEQFF.

The chain joins TRBV4-3 to TRBJ1-2, with D perhaps matching TRBD1 (5 bases). The ends were cut back, 3 bases at V and 4 bases at J, with 12 bases in the middle. Germline-derived CDR1 and CDR2 are LGHNA and YSLEER. The CDR3 is 14 amino acids. The CDR3: CASSQGIGTYGYTF. The DNA for the CDR3 is TGCGCCAGCAGCCAGGGAATAGGGACCTATGGCTACACCTTC.

Only a few counts were recorded for this clone. Since a much larger clone is just one base distant, this may be a read error. The chain is built from TRBV7-8 and TRBJ2-5, with 7 bases identical to TRBD1. This CDR3 is built from 14 residues. Trimming removed 5 bases from V and 1 base from J; junction bases left unmatched: 4. CDR1 and CDR2 from the germline V gene are SGHVS and FQNEAQ. The CDR3 nucleotides are TGTGCCAGCAGCCCGACAGGGCTCCAAGAGACCCAGTACTTC. Residues: CASSPTGLQETQYF.

A few counts support this clone. The chain combines TRBV18 with TRBJ2-7; TRBD1 aligns across 7 bases. CDR3 length: 15 residues. The V and J ends lost 1 base and 0 bases, in that order; junction bases with no gene match: 3. Germline CDR1 and CDR2: KGHSH and LQKENI. CDR3 region: CASSPLWDSSYEQYF. For the CDR3, the DNA is TGTGCCAGCTCACCACTCTGGGACAGCTCCTACGAGCAGTACTTC.

The chain uses TRBV30 and TRBJ2-3; D not resolved. V dropped 5 bases and J dropped 4 bases, with 10 bases sitting between them. The germline V gene has CDR1 GTSNPN and CDR2 SVGIG (reference sequence). The CDR3 totals 12 residues. CDR3 sequence reads: CAWARVSDTQYF. CDR3 bases: TGTGCCTGGGCTAGGGTTTCAGATACGCAGTATTTT.

This clone occurred once. CDR3 in amino acids: CASSVIASSDTQYF. For the CDR3, the DNA is TGTGCCAGCAGCGTAATAGCAAGTTCCGATACGCAGTATTTT. The J gene is TRBJ2-3, the V gene TRBV9; no clear D. The CDR3 runs to 14 residues. Germline lookup yields CDR1 SGDLS and CDR2 YYNGEE. The V gene lost 1 base and the J gene lost 6 bases, with 12 bases spanning the gap. The variable domain in full, completed from reference TRBV9 and TRBJ2-3, reads DSGVTQTPKHLITATGQRVTLRCSPRSGDLSVYWYQQSLDQGLQFLIQYYNGEERAKGNILERFSAQQFPDLHSELNLSSLELGDSALYFCASSVIASSDTQYFGPGTRLTVL.